This is a list of T cell receptor beta chains from one sample in a study of cytomegalovirus exposure and HLA in healthy donors. Sequencing was performed with immunoSEQ multiplex PCR; in TCRdb, only in-frame clones are kept and a portion is missing. The repertoire holds roughly 110,000 clones, 88% seen once, with 1.5% to 2% in the top ten. The sequenced sample consisted of PBMCs. These receptors were obtained from a woman under 30 in good health and CMV-seropositive. Both conserved end residues are part of each CDR3. Each record gives: J gene, clone size, D gene, V gene, CDR3 protein, CDR3 DNA. A D gene is named only where the DNA matches it firmly. Some rows have no size entry. The others give once, few or many, or a class for an expanded clone.

>TRBJ2-1|.|.|TRBV6-5
CASSHPQGYGEQFF
TGTGCCAGCAGTCACCCTCAGGGATACGGGGAGCAGTTCTTC
>TRBJ1-2|.|.|TRBV5-1
CASSLDIPGGYTF
TGCGCCAGCAGCCTGGACATCCCTGGTGGCTACACCTTC
>TRBJ2-5|.|TRBD1|TRBV13
CASSVLDRLQETQYF
TGTGCCAGCAGCGTCCTGGACAGGCTACAAGAGACCCAGTACTTC
>TRBJ2-7|.|.|TRBV7-6
CASSLGRESSYEQYF
TGTGCCAGCAGCTTAGGCAGGGAAAGCTCCTACGAGCAGTACTTC
>TRBJ1-5|.|.|TRBV19
CASSIDARDAQHF
TGTGCCAGTAGTATTGATGCGCGGGACGCCCAGCATTTT
>TRBJ1-2|many|.|TRBV6-4
CASSDSEFSNYGYTF
TGTGCCAGCAGTGACTCGGAGTTTTCTAACTATGGCTACACCTTC
>TRBJ1-6|.|TRBD1|TRBV27
CASSLIRTGVGGHNSPLHF
TGTGCCAGCAGTTTAATCCGTACAGGGGTAGGGGGCCATAATTCACCCCTCCACTTT
>TRBJ1-5|.|.|TRBV28
CASSLWVGGGNQPQHF
TGTGCCAGCAGTTTATGGGTTGGGGGGGGCAATCAGCCCCAGCATTTT
>TRBJ1-4|.|.|TRBV6-5
CASSYGGGGGEKLFF
TGTGCCAGCAGTTATGGGGGGGGCGGCGGTGAAAAACTGTTTTTT
>TRBJ2-1|.|.|TRBV29-1
CSVGVAGNEQFF
TGCAGCGTTGGGGTTGCCGGGAATGAGCAGTTCTTC
>TRBJ1-4|.|TRBD1|TRBV28
CASRLRQGLTNEKLFF
TGTGCCAGCAGACTACGACAGGGCCTCACTAATGAAAAACTGTTTTTT
>TRBJ2-2|.|TRBD1|TRBV19
CASSISWTGGTGELFF
TGTGCCAGTAGTATATCTTGGACAGGGGGTACCGGGGAGCTGTTTTTT
>TRBJ1-1|once|.|TRBV18
CASSPSSGVGEAFF
TGTGCCAGCTCACCATCATCGGGGGTGGGTGAAGCTTTCTTT
>TRBJ1-2|.|TRBD1|TRBV18
CASSHSRTGGYGYTF
TGTGCCAGCTCTCACTCACGGACAGGAGGCTATGGCTACACCTTC
>TRBJ2-2|once|.|TRBV19
CASRSRGGTGELFF
TGTGCCAGTAGGTCGAGGGGGGGCACCGGGGAGCTGTTTTTT
>TRBJ1-6|.|TRBD1|TRBV6-1
CASSEDRVISPLHF
TGTGCCAGCAGTGAGGACAGGGTGATTTCACCCCTCCACTTT
>TRBJ1-1|.|.|TRBV27
CASSRMRLNTEAFF
TGTGCCAGCAGCCGGATGCGGTTGAACACTGAAGCTTTCTTT
>TRBJ1-6|few|.|TRBV7-9
CASSLSGGTSPLHF
TGTGCCAGCAGCTTGTCCGGGGGGACTTCACCCCTCCACTTT
>TRBJ2-5|once|TRBD1|TRBV27
CASSYRDSQETQYF
TGTGCCAGCAGTTACCGGGACAGTCAAGAGACCCAGTACTTC
>TRBJ2-2|.|.|TRBV19
CASIGVSGGPGELFF
TGTGCCAGTATAGGGGTCTCGGGGGGCCCCGGGGAGCTGTTTTTT
>TRBJ1-2|.|TRBD1|TRBV28
CASSLDWTGNGYTF
TGTGCCAGCAGTTTAGACTGGACAGGGAATGGCTACACCTTC
>TRBJ2-7|once|.|TRBV6-1
CASSESFHRGGYEQYF
TGTGCCAGCAGTGAATCGTTCCATCGAGGTGGGTACGAGCAGTACTTC
>TRBJ1-6|.|TRBD1|TRBV25-1
CASSEGQGVLIGSPLHF
TGTGCCAGCAGCGAAGGACAGGGCGTCCTTATCGGTTCACCCCTCCACTTT
>TRBJ1-1|.|.|TRBV14
CASSQDRGLNAFF
TGTGCCAGCAGCCAAGACAGGGGCTTGAACGCTTTCTTT
>TRBJ2-7|once|.|TRBV2
CASSARQKSYEQYF
TGTGCCAGCAGTGCTAGACAGAAATCCTACGAGCAGTACTTC
>TRBJ1-6|.|.|TRBV7-8
CASSVPGIGSPLHF
TGTGCCAGCAGCGTACCAGGGATAGGATCACCCCTCCACTTT
>TRBJ1-1|.|TRBD1|TRBV28
CASSLMGQGMNTEAFF
TGTGCCAGCAGTTTAATGGGACAGGGGATGAACACTGAAGCTTTCTTT
>TRBJ2-7|few|.|TRBV6-1
CASSEGGALEQYF
TGTGCCAGCAGTGAAGGCGGCGCGCTCGAGCAGTACTTC
>TRBJ2-2|.|TRBD1|TRBV6-5
CASSGGQGSAGELFF
TGTGCCAGCAGTGGGGGACAGGGGAGTGCCGGGGAGCTGTTTTTT
>TRBJ2-7|.|TRBD2|TRBV7-6
CASSAGLAGYEQYF
TGTGCCAGCTCGGCGGGACTAGCGGGATACGAGCAGTACTTC
>TRBJ2-4|few|.|TRBV15
CATSRPYRVRAKNIQYF
TGTGCCACCAGCAGACCCTACAGGGTTCGGGCCAAAAACATTCAGTACTTC
>TRBJ1-5|.|.|TRBV4-1
CASSQAVNQPQHF
TGCGCCAGCAGCCAAGCAGTTAACCAGCCCCAGCATTTT
>TRBJ2-2|.|TRBD1|TRBV4-1
CASSPWTGGNTGELFF
TGCGCCAGCAGCCCCTGGACAGGGGGGAACACCGGGGAGCTGTTTTTT
>TRBJ1-6|.|.|TRBV18
CASSPQETPNSPLHF
TGTGCCAGCTCGCCACAGGAGACCCCTAATTCACCCCTCCACTTT
>TRBJ2-7|few|.|TRBV27
CASRRDTSYEQYF
TGTGCCAGCCGCCGGGACACCTCCTACGAGCAGTACTTC
>TRBJ2-3|once|.|TRBV27
CASSFRRTASTDTQYF
TGTGCCAGCAGTTTTCGACGGACAGCCAGCACAGATACGCAGTATTTT
>TRBJ2-6|.|TRBD2|TRBV7-2
CASSFGPGRGSSGANVLTF
TGTGCCAGCAGCTTTGGGCCAGGGAGGGGAAGCTCTGGGGCCAACGTCCTGACTTTC
>TRBJ1-2|.|.|TRBV15
CATAPPGDYYGYTF
TGTGCCACCGCTCCCCCCGGAGACTACTATGGCTACACCTTC
>TRBJ2-1|.|.|TRBV4-1
CASSQAREYNEQFF
TGCGCCAGCAGCCAAGCCAGGGAATACAATGAGCAGTTCTTC
>TRBJ2-7|.|.|TRBV6-5
CASSYSGRPYEQYF
TGTGCCAGCAGTTACTCCGGGAGACCCTACGAGCAGTACTTC
>TRBJ1-2|.|.|TRBV6-1
CASSEARDGYTF
TGTGCCAGCAGTGAAGCGAGGGATGGCTACACCTTC
>TRBJ2-5|.|TRBD2|TRBV7-2
CASSLDTRLAIGETQYF
TGTGCCAGCAGCTTAGATACGAGACTAGCGATTGGAGAGACCCAGTACTTC
>TRBJ2-3|.|TRBD2|TRBV28
CASSPMGVPAGGTDTQYF
TGTGCCAGCAGTCCCATGGGGGTTCCAGCGGGGGGGACAGATACGCAGTATTTT
>TRBJ2-7|.|.|TRBV18
CASSLRDSSVSYEQYF
TGTGCCAGCTCCCTGCGCGACAGTTCCGTGTCCTACGAGCAGTACTTC
>TRBJ2-5|once|TRBD1|TRBV4-1
CASSQSLGQGEETQYF
TGCGCCAGCAGCCAGAGTCTGGGACAGGGGGAAGAGACCCAGTACTTC
>TRBJ2-7|.|.|TRBV5-8
CASSRLAETYEQYF
TGTGCCAGCAGCCGGCTAGCCGAGACCTACGAGCAGTACTTC
>TRBJ2-7|.|TRBD1|TRBV15
CATSWDRLEQYF
TGTGCCACCAGCTGGGACAGACTCGAGCAGTACTTC
>TRBJ2-5|.|TRBD2|TRBV28
CASSTLTSGGLQETQYF
TGTGCCAGCAGTACACTAACTAGCGGGGGGCTCCAAGAGACCCAGTACTTC